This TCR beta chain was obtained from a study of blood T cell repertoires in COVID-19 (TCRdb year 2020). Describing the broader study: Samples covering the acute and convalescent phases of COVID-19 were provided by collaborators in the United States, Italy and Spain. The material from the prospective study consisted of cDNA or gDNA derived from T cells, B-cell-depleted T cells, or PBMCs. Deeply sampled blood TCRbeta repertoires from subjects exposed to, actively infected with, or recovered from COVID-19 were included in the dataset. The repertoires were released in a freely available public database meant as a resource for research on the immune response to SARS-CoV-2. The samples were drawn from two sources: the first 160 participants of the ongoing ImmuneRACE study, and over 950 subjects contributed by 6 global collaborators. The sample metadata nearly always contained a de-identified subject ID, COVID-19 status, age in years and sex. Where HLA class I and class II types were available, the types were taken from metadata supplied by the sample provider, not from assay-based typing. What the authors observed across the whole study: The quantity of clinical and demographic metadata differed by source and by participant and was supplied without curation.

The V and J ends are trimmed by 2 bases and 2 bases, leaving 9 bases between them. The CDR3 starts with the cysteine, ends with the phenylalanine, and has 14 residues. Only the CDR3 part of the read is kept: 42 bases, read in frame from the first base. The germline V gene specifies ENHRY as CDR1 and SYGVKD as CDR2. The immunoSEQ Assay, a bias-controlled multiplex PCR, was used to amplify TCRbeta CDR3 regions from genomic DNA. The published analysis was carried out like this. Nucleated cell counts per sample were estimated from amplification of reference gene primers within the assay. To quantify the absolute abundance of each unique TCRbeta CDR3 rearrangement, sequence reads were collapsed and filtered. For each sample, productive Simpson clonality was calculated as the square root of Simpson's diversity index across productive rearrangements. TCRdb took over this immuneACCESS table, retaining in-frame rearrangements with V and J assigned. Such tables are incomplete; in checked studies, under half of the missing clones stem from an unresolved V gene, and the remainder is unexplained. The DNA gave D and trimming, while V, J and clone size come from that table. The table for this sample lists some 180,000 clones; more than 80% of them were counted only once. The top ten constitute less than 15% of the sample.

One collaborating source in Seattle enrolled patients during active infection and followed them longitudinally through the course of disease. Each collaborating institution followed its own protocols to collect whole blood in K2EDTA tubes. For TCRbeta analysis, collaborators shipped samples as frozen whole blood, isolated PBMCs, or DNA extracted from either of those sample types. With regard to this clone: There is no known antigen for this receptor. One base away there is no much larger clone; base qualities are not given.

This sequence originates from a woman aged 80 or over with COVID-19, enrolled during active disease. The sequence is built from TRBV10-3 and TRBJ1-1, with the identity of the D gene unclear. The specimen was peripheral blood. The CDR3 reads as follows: CAISENFLNTEAFF. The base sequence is TGTGCCATCAGTGAGAATTTCCTTAACACTGAAGCTTTCTTT.